This is a list of T cell receptor beta chains from one sample in a study of shared clonotypes between healthy human individuals. Profiled with immunoSEQ multiplex PCR; TCRdb holds only in-frame clones, not every one. The sample includes some 2 million clones, 85% to 95% of them seen just once. Source material: naive CD4+ T cells sorted from blood. The receptors were gathered from a man aged 18 to 30 in good health. Both conserved end residues are part of each CDR3. A D gene is named only where the DNA matches it firmly. Rows may omit the clone size; those that give it use once, few, many or a size class.

. | . | TRBJ2-1 | TRBV18 | CASSPNQGYEQFF | TGTGCCAGCTCACCAAACCAGGGCTATGAGCAGTTCTTC
. | . | TRBJ2-7 | TRBV5-6 | CASSLGRPGAQYF | TGTGCCAGCAGCTTGGGCCGACCTGGAGCGCAGTACTTC
. | once | TRBJ1-6 | TRBV10-2 | CASSEGQGIAPLHF | TGCGCCAGCAGTGAAGGGCAGGGTATTGCACCCCTCCACTTT
. | . | TRBJ1-1 | TRBV27 | CASRSIVRGTEAFF | TGTGCCAGCAGGTCTATTGTAAGGGGCACTGAAGCTTTCTTT
. | . | TRBJ1-5 | TRBV21-1 | CASSKEFPEYSNQPQHF | TGTGCCAGCAGCAAAGAATTTCCGGAGTATAGCAATCAGCCCCAGCATTTT
. | . | TRBJ2-3 | TRBV18 | CASSIQGSGTDTQYF | TGTGCCAGCTCAATTCAGGGTAGCGGCACAGATACGCAGTATTTT
. | once | TRBJ2-7 | TRBV7-8 | CASSLDLGHYEQYF | TGTGCCAGCAGCTTAGATCTGGGGCACTACGAGCAGTACTTC
. | . | TRBJ1-5 | TRBV5-4 | CASSLGGTSNQPQHF | TGTGCCAGCAGCTTGGGAGGCACTAGCAATCAGCCCCAGCATTTT
. | . | TRBJ2-2 | TRBV5-4 | CASSLARGATNTGELFF | TGTGCCAGCAGCTTGGCCCGGGGGGCCACGAACACCGGGGAGCTGTTTTTT
. | . | TRBJ1-1 | TRBV7-9 | CASLSAGSPNTEAFF | TGTGCCAGCCTATCTGCCGGGTCACCAAACACTGAAGCTTTCTTT
TRBD1 | . | TRBJ1-4 | TRBV4-1 | CASSQLWTGLNEKLFF | TGCGCCAGCAGCCAACTCTGGACAGGCCTTAATGAAAAACTGTTTTTT
TRBD1 | . | TRBJ2-7 | TRBV9 | CASSVGGGNSYEQYF | TGTGCCAGCAGCGTAGGAGGGGGCAACTCCTACGAGCAGTACTTC
. | . | TRBJ1-6 | TRBV4-1 | CASSQDRGRSPLHF | TGCGCCAGCAGCCAAGACAGGGGCCGATCACCCCTCCACTTT
. | . | TRBJ2-5 | TRBV25-1 | CASSESGSLRGQETQYF | TGTGCCAGCAGTGAATCCGGTAGCCTAAGAGGCCAAGAGACCCAGTACTTC
. | . | TRBJ2-1 | TRBV6-1 | CASVGSVFYNEQFF | TGTGCCAGCGTGGGTAGCGTTTTTTATAATGAGCAGTTCTTC
. | once | TRBJ2-3 | TRBV28 | CASSLTYGEGYTQYF | TGTGCCAGCAGTTTAACCTATGGGGAAGGGTATACGCAGTATTTT
. | . | TRBJ2-5 | TRBV5-6 | CASSTSGEVETQYF | TGTGCCAGCAGTACCAGCGGCGAGGTGGAGACCCAGTACTTC
. | . | TRBJ2-7 | TRBV28 | CASSGAPEAEQYF | TGTGCCAGCAGTGGTGCCCCCGAGGCCGAGCAGTACTTC
TRBD2 | . | TRBJ2-1 | TRBV11-3 | CASSRIAGEQFF | TGTGCCAGCAGTCGGATAGCGGGGGAGCAGTTCTTC
TRBD1 | . | TRBJ2-7 | TRBV5-1 | CASSGGQATYEQYF | TGCGCCAGCAGCGGGGGACAGGCAACCTACGAGCAGTACTTC
. | . | TRBJ1-1 | TRBV28 | CASSPPGRSEAFF | TGTGCCAGCAGCCCCCCGGGCAGGAGTGAAGCTTTCTTT
. | . | TRBJ1-1 | TRBV6-5 | CASSYSGSGTPAFF | TGTGCCAGCAGTTACAGTGGTTCCGGGACTCCAGCTTTCTTT
. | . | TRBJ1-1 | TRBV10-3 | CAISQKQGWGKITEAFF | TGTGCCATCAGTCAAAAACAAGGGTGGGGGAAAATTACTGAAGCTTTCTTT
. | . | TRBJ1-4 | TRBV4-2 | CASSQEERNNEKLFF | TGTGCCAGCAGCCAAGAAGAACGGAACAATGAAAAACTGTTTTTT
. | . | TRBJ1-2 | TRBV19 | CASSLGLNYGYTF | TGTGCCAGTAGCTTAGGATTAAACTATGGCTACACCTTC
. | . | TRBJ2-7 | TRBV20-1 | CSAKERAQYF | TGCAGTGCCAAGGAGAGGGCGCAGTACTTC
. | . | TRBJ1-3 | TRBV7-9 | CASSSRRGSSGNTIYF | TGTGCCAGCAGCTCCCGCCGGGGGTCCTCTGGAAACACCATATATTTT
. | many | TRBJ1-2 | TRBV2 | CASTEWGPKGGYTF | TGTGCCAGCACCGAGTGGGGCCCCAAAGGTGGCTACACCTTC
TRBD1 | . | TRBJ2-1 | TRBV15 | CATSGTEFLNEQFF | TGTGCCACCTCCGGGACAGAGTTTCTCAATGAGCAGTTCTTC
. | . | TRBJ2-2 | TRBV18 | CASSPPIPGELFF | TGTGCCAGCTCACCCCCGATACCGGGGGAGCTGTTTTTT
. | once | TRBJ2-7 | TRBV28 | CASSKTVIYEQYF | TGTGCCAGCAGTAAAACAGTTATCTACGAGCAGTACTTC
TRBD1 | . | TRBJ1-2 | TRBV5-8 | CASSAGQGASNYGYTF | TGTGCCAGCAGCGCCGGACAGGGGGCTTCTAACTATGGCTACACCTTC
. | . | TRBJ2-7 | TRBV7-9 | CASSLSSYEQYF | TGTGCCAGCAGCCTAAGCTCCTACGAGCAGTACTTC
. | once | TRBJ1-1 | TRBV2 | CASTKRPGWDTEAFF | TGTGCCAGCACCAAAAGGCCCGGGTGGGACACTGAAGCTTTCTTT
. | . | TRBJ2-1 | TRBV6-1 | CAARSEIWEQFF | TGTGCCGCACGCTCGGAGATATGGGAGCAGTTCTTC
TRBD1 | . | TRBJ1-2 | TRBV6-6 | CASNIQGASDYGYTF | TGTGCCAGCAATATACAGGGGGCGAGCGACTATGGCTACACCTTC
TRBD1 | . | TRBJ2-7 | TRBV6-6 | CASRDRDRRAYEQYF | TGTGCCAGCAGAGACCGGGACAGGCGAGCCTACGAGCAGTACTTC
. | . | TRBJ1-3 | TRBV5-8 | CASSLRGGSRRLLSDTIYF | TGTGCCAGCAGCTTGAGAGGGGGTAGCAGGCGTCTTTTATCGGACACCATATATTTT
TRBD1 | . | TRBJ1-1 | TRBV5-1 | CASSGGTGNTEAFF | TGCGCCAGCAGCGGAGGGACAGGCAACACTGAAGCTTTCTTT
. | . | TRBJ2-2 | TRBV6-1 | CASSEERGGSNTGELFF | TGTGCCAGCAGTGAAGAAAGGGGCGGATCGAACACCGGGGAGCTGTTTTTT
TRBD1 | . | TRBJ2-2 | TRBV19 | CASSRGQGRRTGELFF | TGTGCCAGTAGTAGAGGACAGGGAAGGAGAACCGGGGAGCTGTTTTTT
. | . | TRBJ1-1 | TRBV7-9 | CASSLAGGNTEAFF | TGTGCCAGCAGCTTAGCTGGAGGGAACACTGAAGCTTTCTTT
. | . | TRBJ1-1 | TRBV5-1 | CASRKGQGTTEAFF | TGCGCCAGCAGAAAGGGGCAGGGGACCACTGAAGCTTTCTTT
TRBD2 | . | TRBJ2-7 | TRBV19 | CATRPSGSYEQYF | TGTGCCACTCGACCTAGCGGGAGCTACGAGCAGTACTTC
TRBD2 | once | TRBJ2-5 | TRBV30 | CAWMGGRAETQYF | TGTGCCTGGATGGGCGGGAGGGCGGAGACCCAGTACTTC
TRBD2 | . | TRBJ2-2 | TRBV11-3 | CASSDTSGVTGELFF | TGTGCCAGCAGCGATACTAGCGGGGTAACCGGGGAGCTGTTTTTT
. | . | TRBJ1-4 | TRBV10-3 | CAIRDGGNEKLFF | TGTGCCATCCGGGATGGGGGTAATGAAAAACTGTTTTTT
. | . | TRBJ2-7 | TRBV29-1 | CSVAAGKSSYEQYF | TGCAGCGTTGCGGCGGGGAAAAGCTCCTACGAGCAGTACTTC
. | . | TRBJ2-2 | TRBV5-4 | CASSPGFGISTGELFF | TGTGCCAGCAGCCCCGGTTTCGGAATCAGCACCGGGGAGCTGTTTTTT
. | . | TRBJ1-1 | TRBV6-6 | CASSILGNTEAFF | TGTGCCAGCAGTATCCTGGGGAACACTGAAGCTTTCTTT
. | . | TRBJ2-5 | TRBV6-6 | CASSYSMAGRETQYF | TGTGCCAGCAGTTACTCGATGGCGGGGAGAGAGACCCAGTACTTC
. | . | TRBJ1-4 | TRBV6-1 | CASRNREPSNEKLFF | TGTGCCAGCAGAAACAGGGAGCCCTCTAATGAAAAACTGTTTTTT
TRBD1 | . | TRBJ2-6 | TRBV6-6 | CASDRELVSGANVLTF | TGTGCCAGCGACAGGGAATTGGTCTCTGGGGCCAACGTCCTGACTTTC